This T cell receptor (beta chain) was sequenced during a study of neurological immune-mediated disorders. Broader study findings: None of the CDR3 amino acid sequences found in expanded clones was shared across subjects. This suggests that the TCR-beta repertoires were private in all groups. Among 34 multiple sclerosis patients, 18 had repertoires that phylogenetic grouping placed in one related-CDR3 cluster, a possible signature. The greatest degree of TCR clonal expansion was observed in HTLV-1-associated myelopathy, with the lowest in multiple sclerosis, below that of healthy controls.

5'RACE with 10-nucleotide random UMIs produced the cDNA. MiXCR, run by TCRdb on the 5' RACE reads, gives a single entry per CDR3 protein. The sample includes about 70,000 distinct CDR3 sequences, 3.2% of them seen just once. The germline CDR1 and CDR2 sequences are SNHLY and FYNNEI. The CDR3 totals 15 residues. Details on this clonotype: As yet, its antigen is unknown. The germline gene is not matched at one end of the junction; a read error may be the cause.

This TCR was recovered from a woman in her forties or fifties with multiple sclerosis. Source material: PBMCs. V gene TRBV2 combines with J gene TRBJ2-2; D may match TRBD1 or TRBD2 (5 bases each). The CDR3 here is CASSVHRMRAGALFF. The CDR3 region has the DNA TGTGCCAGCAGTGTTCACAGGATGAGGGCCGGGGCGCTGTTTTTT. The full variable domain, completed using reference TRBV2 and TRBJ2-2, is EPEVTQTPSHQVTQMGQEVILRCVPISNHLYFYWYRQILGQKVEFLVSFYNNEISEKSEIFDDQFSVERPDGSNFTLKIRSTKLEDSAMYFCASSVHRMRAGALFFGEGSRLTVL.